The 2 T cell receptor beta chains below come from one sample, sequenced in a study of cytomegalovirus exposure and HLA in healthy donors. Both 60 Vbeta primers and 13 Jbeta primers went into the PCR. Sequencing used immunoSEQ multiplex PCR; TCRdb keeps in-frame clones, though not all of them. Found here are roughly 190,000 clones; the top ten clones hold 0.79%. The sample comprised PBMCs. These receptors came from a woman aged 18-29 years in good health and CMV-seropositive.

V and J are TRBV5-1 and TRBJ1-2; 7 bases agree with TRBD1. The trim removed 5 bases at V and 9 bases at J, leaving 16 bases unmatched. There are 15 residues in the CDR3. The V gene's germline CDR1 is SGHRS and CDR2 YFSETQ. In DNA form, the CDR3 reads TGCGCCAGCAGTCCTCCCGACAGGGACAAAAGAAGCTACACCTTC. As protein: CASSPPDRDKRSYTF. Drawing the rest from reference TRBV5-1 and TRBJ1-2, the complete variable domain is KAGVTQTPRYLIKTRGQQVTLSCSPISGHRSVSWYQQTPGQGLQFLFEYFSETQRNKGNFPGRFSGRQFSNSRSEMNVSTLELGDSALYLCASSPPDRDKRSYTFGSGTRLTVV.

This chain connects TRBV5-8 to TRBJ1-5; D is unresolved. The V gene lost 0 bases and the J gene lost 2 bases, with 15 bases spanning the gap. Germline CDR1 and CDR2: SGHTS and YDEGEE. The CDR3 contains 17 residues. The CDR3 is CASSLEMWGGGNQPQHF. Here the CDR3 DNA reads TGTGCCAGCAGCTTGGAAATGTGGGGAGGTGGCAATCAGCCCCAGCATTTT.